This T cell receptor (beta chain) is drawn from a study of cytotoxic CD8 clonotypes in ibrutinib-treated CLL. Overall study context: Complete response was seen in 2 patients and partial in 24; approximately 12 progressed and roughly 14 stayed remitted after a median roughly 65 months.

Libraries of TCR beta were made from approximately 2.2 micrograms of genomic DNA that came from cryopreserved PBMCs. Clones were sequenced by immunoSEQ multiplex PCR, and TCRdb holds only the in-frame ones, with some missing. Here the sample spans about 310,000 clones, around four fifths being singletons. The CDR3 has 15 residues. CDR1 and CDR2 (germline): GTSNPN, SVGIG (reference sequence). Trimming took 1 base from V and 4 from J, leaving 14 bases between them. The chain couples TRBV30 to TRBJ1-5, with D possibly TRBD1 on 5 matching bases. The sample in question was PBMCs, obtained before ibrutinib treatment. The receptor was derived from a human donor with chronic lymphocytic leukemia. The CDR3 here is CAWSDGRQLNQPQHF. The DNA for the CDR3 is TGTGCCTGGAGTGATGGACGACAGCTAAATCAGCCCCAGCATTTT.